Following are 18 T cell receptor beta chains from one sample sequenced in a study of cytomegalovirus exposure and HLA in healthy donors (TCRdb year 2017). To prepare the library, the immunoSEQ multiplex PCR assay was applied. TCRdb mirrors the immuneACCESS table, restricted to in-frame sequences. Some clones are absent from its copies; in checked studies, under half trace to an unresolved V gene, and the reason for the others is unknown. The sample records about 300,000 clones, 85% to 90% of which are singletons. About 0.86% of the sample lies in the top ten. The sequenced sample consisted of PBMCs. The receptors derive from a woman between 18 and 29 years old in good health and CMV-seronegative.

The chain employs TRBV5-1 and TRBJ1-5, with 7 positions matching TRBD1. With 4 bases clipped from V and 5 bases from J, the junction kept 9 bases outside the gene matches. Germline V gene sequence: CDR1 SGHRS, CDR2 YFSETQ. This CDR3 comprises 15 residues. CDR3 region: CASSPGTVLDQPQHF. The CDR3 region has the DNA TGCGCCAGCAGCCCTGGGACAGTTCTCGATCAGCCCCAGCATTTT.

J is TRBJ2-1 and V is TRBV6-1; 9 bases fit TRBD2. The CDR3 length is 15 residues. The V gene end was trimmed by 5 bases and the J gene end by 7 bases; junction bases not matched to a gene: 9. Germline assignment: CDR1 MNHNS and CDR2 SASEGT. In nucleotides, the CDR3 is TGTGCCAGCAGTTCATATAGCGGGAGCGGAAATGAGCAGTTCTTC. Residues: CASSSYSGSGNEQFF.

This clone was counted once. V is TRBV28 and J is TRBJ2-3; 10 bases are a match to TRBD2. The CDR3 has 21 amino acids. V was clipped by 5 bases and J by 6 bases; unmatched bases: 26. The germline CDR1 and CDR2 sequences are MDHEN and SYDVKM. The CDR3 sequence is CASSPIWLRASGSHRGDTQYF. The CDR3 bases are TGTGCCAGCAGTCCTATATGGCTCCGGGCTAGCGGGAGTCACCGGGGTGATACGCAGTATTTT.

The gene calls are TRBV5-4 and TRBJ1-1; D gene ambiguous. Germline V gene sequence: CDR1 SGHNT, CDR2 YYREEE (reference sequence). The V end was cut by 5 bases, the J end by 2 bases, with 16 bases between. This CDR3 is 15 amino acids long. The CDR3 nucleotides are TGTGCCAGCAGGATGCAGGCCCAGACCAACACTGAAGCTTTCTTT. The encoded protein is CASRMQAQTNTEAFF. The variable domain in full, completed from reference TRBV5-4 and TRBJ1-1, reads ETGVTQSPTHLIKTRGQQVTLRCSSQSGHNTVSWYQQALGQGPQFIFQYYREEENGRGNFPPRFSGLQFPNYSSELNVNALELDDSALYLCASRMQAQTNTEAFFGQGTRLTVV.

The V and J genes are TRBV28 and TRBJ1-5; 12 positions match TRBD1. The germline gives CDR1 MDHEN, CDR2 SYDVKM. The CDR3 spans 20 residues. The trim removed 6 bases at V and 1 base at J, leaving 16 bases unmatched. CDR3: CASSTATGTGGSHSNQPQHF. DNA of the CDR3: TGTGCCAGCAGCACCGCCACCGGGACAGGGGGCTCCCACAGCAATCAGCCCCAGCATTTT. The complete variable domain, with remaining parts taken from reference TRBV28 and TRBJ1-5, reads DVKVTQSSRYLVKRTGEKVFLECVQDMDHENMFWYRQDPGLGLRLIYFSYDVKMKEKGDIPEGYSVSREKKERFSLILESASTNQTSMYLCASSTATGTGGSHSNQPQHFGDGTRLSIL.

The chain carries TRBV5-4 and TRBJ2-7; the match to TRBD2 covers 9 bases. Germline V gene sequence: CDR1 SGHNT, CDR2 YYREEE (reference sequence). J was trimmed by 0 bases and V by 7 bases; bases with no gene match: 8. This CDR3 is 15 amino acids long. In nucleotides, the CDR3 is TGTGCCAGCGGGGAATATAGCGGGAGCTCCTACGAGCAGTACTTC. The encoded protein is CASGEYSGSSYEQYF.

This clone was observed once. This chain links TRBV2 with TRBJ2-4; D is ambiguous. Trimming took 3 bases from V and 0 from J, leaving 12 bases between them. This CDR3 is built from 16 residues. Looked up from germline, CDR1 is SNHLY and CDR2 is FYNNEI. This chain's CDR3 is CASSDRTNLAKNIQYF. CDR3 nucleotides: TGTGCCAGCAGTGACAGAACAAACCTAGCCAAAAACATTCAGTACTTC.

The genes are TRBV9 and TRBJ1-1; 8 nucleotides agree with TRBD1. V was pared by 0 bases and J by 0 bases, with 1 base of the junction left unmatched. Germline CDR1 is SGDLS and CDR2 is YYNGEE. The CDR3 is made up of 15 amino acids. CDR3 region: CASSVGTGMNTEAFF. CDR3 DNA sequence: TGTGCCAGCAGCGTAGGGACAGGGATGAACACTGAAGCTTTCTTT. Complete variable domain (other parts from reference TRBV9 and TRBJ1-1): DSGVTQTPKHLITATGQRVTLRCSPRSGDLSVYWYQQSLDQGLQFLIQYYNGEERAKGNILERFSAQQFPDLHSELNLSSLELGDSALYFCASSVGTGMNTEAFFGQGTRLTVV.

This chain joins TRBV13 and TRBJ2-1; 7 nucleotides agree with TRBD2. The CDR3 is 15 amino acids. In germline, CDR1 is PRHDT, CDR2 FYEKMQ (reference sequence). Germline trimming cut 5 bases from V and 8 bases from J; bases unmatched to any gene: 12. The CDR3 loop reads CASSHWTRGRDEQFF. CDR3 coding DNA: TGTGCCAGCAGCCACTGGACTAGAGGGAGGGATGAGCAGTTCTTC.

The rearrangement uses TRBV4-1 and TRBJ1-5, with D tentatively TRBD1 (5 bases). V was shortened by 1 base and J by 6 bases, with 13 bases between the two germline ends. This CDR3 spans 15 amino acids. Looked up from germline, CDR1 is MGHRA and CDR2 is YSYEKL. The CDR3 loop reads CASSQGQGPGQPQHF. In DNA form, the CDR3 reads TGCGCCAGCAGCCAAGGGCAGGGCCCAGGTCAGCCCCAGCATTTT.

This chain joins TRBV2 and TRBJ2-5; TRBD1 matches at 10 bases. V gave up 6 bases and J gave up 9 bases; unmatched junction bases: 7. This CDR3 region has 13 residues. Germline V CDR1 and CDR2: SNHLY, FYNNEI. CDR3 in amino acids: CASRPGQGTAQYF. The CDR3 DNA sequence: TGTGCCAGCAGACCGGGACAGGGGACGGCCCAGTACTTC.

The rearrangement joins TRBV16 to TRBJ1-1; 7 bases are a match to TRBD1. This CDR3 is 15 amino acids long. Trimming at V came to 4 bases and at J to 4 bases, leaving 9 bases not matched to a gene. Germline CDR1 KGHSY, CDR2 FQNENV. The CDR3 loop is CASSPNLGTATEAFF. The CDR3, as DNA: TGTGCCAGCAGCCCGAACCTCGGGACAGCCACTGAAGCTTTCTTT.

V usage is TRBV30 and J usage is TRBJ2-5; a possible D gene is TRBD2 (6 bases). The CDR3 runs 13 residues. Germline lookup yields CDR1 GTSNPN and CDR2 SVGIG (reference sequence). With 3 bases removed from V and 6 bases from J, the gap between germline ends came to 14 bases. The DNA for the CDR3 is TGTGCCTGGAGAAACTTGGGGGGTAAGACCCAGTACTTC. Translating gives CAWRNLGGKTQYF.

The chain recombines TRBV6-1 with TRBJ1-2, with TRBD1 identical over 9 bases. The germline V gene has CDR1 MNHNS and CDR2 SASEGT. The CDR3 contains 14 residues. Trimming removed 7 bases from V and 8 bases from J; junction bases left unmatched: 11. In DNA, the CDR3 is TGTGCCAGCACCCATCCGGGACAGGGACGGGGCTACACCTTC. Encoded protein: CASTHPGQGRGYTF.

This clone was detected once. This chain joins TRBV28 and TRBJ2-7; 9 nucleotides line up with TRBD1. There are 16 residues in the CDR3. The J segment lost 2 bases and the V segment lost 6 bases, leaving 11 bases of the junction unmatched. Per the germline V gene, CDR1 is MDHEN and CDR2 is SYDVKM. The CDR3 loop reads CASSLVLTGGAYEQYF. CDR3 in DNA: TGTGCCAGCAGCCTAGTTCTTACAGGGGGCGCCTACGAGCAGTACTTC.

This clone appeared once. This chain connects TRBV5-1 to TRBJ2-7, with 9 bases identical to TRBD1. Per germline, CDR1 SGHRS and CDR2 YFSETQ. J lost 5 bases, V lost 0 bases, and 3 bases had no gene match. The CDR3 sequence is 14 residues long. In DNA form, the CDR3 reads TGCGCCAGCAGCTTGGTGGGACAGGGCGACGAGCAGTACTTC. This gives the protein CASSLVGQGDEQYF.

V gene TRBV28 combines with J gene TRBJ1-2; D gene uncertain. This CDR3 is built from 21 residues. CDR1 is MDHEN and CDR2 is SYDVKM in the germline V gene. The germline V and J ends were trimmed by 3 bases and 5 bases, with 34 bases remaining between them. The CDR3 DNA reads TGTGCCAGCAGTTTTTCCCCGTCGTGGGCTGTAGAGTTAGTTACACAGTATGGCTACACCTTC. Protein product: CASSFSPSWAVELVTQYGYTF.

For the CDR3, the DNA is TGTGCCAGTAGCTTCCAGGGCTCCGGGACAGGGTGGTCTGGGGCCAACGTCCTGACTTTC. Protein sequence: CASSFQGSGTGWSGANVLTF. The V gene is TRBV19, the J gene TRBJ2-6; 9 bases line up with TRBD1. The CDR3 loop spans 20 amino acids. From germline, CDR1 is LNHDA and CDR2 SQIVND (reference sequence). J lost 1 base, V lost 6 bases, and 16 bases had no gene match.